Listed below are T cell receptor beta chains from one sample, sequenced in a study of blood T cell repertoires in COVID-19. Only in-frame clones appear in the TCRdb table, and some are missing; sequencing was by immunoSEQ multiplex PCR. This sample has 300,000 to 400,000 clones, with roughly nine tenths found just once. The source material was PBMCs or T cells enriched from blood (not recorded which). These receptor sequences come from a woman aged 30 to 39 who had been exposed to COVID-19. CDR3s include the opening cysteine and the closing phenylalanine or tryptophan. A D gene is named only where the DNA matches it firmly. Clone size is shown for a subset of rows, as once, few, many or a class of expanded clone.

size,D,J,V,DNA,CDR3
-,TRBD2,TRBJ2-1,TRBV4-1,TGCGCCAGCAGCCTCCTAGGACTAGTGTCCTACAATGAGCAGTTCTTC,CASSLLGLVSYNEQFF
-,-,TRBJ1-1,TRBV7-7,TGTGCCAGCAGTTTGGGACAGAACACTGAAGCTTTCTTT,CASSLGQNTEAFF
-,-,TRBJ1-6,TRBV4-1,TGCGCCAGCAGCCAGTGGGGAGGGTCTTCACCCCTCCACTTT,CASSQWGGSSPLHF
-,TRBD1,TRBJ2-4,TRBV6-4,TGTGCCAGCAGCGCCGGGACAGGGGAAGTATCAGCCAAAAACATTCAGTACTTC,CASSAGTGEVSAKNIQYF
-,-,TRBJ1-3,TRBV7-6,TGTGCCAGCAGCTCCCCAGGGTCTCGTGGAAACACCATATATTTT,CASSSPGSRGNTIYF
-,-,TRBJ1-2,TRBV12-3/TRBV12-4,TGTGCCAGCAGACCTCCGGGACTTGGTGGCTACACCTTC,CASRPPGLGGYTF
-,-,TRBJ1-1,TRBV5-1,TGCGCCAGCACTCTAAGGGCGGGAATGAACACTGAAGCTTTCTTT,CASTLRAGMNTEAFF
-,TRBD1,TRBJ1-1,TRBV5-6,TGTGCCAGCAGCTCACAGGGGGCGGGTACTGAAGCTTTCTTT,CASSSQGAGTEAFF
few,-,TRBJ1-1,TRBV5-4,TGTGCCAGCAGCTCCAGGAGGGAGAGTATGAACACTGAAGCTTTCTTT,CASSSRRESMNTEAFF
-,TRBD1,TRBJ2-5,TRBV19,TGTGCCAGTAGTATGCCAGGGACAGGGCAAGAGACCCAGTACTTC,CASSMPGTGQETQYF
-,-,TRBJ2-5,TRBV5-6,TGTGCCAGCAGCTTGGTAGGGGGAAATGGAGAGACCCAGTACTTC,CASSLVGGNGETQYF
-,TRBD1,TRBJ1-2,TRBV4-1,TGCGCCAGCAGCCTAACCGGGACAGGGGACTATGGCTACACCTTC,CASSLTGTGDYGYTF
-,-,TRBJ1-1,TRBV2,TGTGCCAGCCTTGCAGGACAGTTTTTCGACACTGAAGCTTTCTTT,CASLAGQFFDTEAFF
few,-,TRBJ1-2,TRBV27,TGTGCCAGCAGGCGCAGGACAGCCTATGGCTACACCTTC,CASRRRTAYGYTF
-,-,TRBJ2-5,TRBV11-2,TGTGCCAGCAGCTCATTAACCGGGTACCAAGAGACCCAGTACTTC,CASSSLTGYQETQYF
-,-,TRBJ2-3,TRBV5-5,TGTGCCAGCAGCCCCCTGGAGGGTACGGATACGCAGTATTTT,CASSPLEGTDTQYF
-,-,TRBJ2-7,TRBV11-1,TGTGCCAGCAGCTTCGGGGGGCCATCCTACGAGCAGTACTTC,CASSFGGPSYEQYF
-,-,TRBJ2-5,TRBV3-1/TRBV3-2,TGTGCCAGCAGATTAACAGGGTCGGAGACCCAGTACTTC,CASRLTGSETQYF
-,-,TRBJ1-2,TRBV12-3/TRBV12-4,TGTGCCAGCAGTTTCCCCCGCCGGGATGGCTACACCTTC,CASSFPRRDGYTF
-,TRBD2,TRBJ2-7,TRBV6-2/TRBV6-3,TGTGCCAGCAGTTACGGGGCTAGCGGGTTATCCTACGAGCAGTACTTC,CASSYGASGLSYEQYF
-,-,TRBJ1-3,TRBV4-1,TGCGCCAGCAGCCGAGATTTAAACGGACAGAGCCCTGGAAACACCATATATTTT,CASSRDLNGQSPGNTIYF
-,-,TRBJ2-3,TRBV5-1,TGCGCCAGCAGCTTGGAGGGGCAGGGGAGCACAGATACGCAGTATTTT,CASSLEGQGSTDTQYF
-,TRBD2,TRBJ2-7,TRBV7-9,TGTGCCAGCAGTACACTAGCGGTGAGCTCCTACGAGCAGTACTTC,CASSTLAVSSYEQYF
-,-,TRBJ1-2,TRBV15,TGTGCCACCAGGGGGTGGGGGCGGGATGGCTACACCTTC,CATRGWGRDGYTF
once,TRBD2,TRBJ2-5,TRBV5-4,TGTGCCAGCAGCCCTACTAGCGGGGGGAAGGGAGAGACCCAGTACTTC,CASSPTSGGKGETQYF
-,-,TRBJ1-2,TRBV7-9,TGTGCCAGCAGCTCCCCCTCAAGCAATCAAGCGATATACTTC,CASSSPSSNQAIYF
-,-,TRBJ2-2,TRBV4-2,TGTGCCAGCAGCCAAGATATGGGTGCGGGGAGGCCCGGGGAGCTGTTTTTT,CASSQDMGAGRPGELFF
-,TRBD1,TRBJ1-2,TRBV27,TGTGCCAGCAGCATTCAGGGGGCAGTTGGCTACACCTTC,CASSIQGAVGYTF
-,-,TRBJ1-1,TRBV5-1,TGCGCCAGCAGCTTTGACAGCGTGAACACTGAAGCTTTCTTT,CASSFDSVNTEAFF
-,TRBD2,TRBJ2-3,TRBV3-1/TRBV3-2,TGTGCCAGCAGCGGACTAGCGGCGCCCCGGGATACGCAGTATTTT,CASSGLAAPRDTQYF
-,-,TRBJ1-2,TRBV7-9,TGTGCCCTAGGGGAGGGGTTCTATGGCTACACCTTC,CALGEGFYGYTF
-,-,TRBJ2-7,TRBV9,TGTGCCAGCAGCGCACAGAACTCCTACGAGCAGTACTTC,CASSAQNSYEQYF
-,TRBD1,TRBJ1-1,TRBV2,TGTGCCAGCAGCCTGACAGGGTTCGGAGCTTTCTTT,CASSLTGFGAFF
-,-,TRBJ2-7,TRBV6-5,TGTGCCAGCACTACAGGGACCGAGCAGTACTTC,CASTTGTEQYF
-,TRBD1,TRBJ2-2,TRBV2,TGTGCCAGCGTCCGACAGGGCGCCGGGGAGCTGTTTTTT,CASVRQGAGELFF
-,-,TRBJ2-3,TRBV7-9,TGTGCCAGCAGCTCAAAGTGGCGGAGCGACACAGATACGCAGTATTTT,CASSSKWRSDTDTQYF
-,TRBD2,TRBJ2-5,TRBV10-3,TGTGCCATCAGCGGGGGGGCGCGGGAGACCCAGTACTTC,CAISGGARETQYF
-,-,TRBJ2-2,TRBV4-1,TGCGCCAGCAGCCACCCGGGCTTCAGGGCGGAGACCGGGGAGCTGTTTTTT,CASSHPGFRAETGELFF
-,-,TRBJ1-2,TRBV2,TGTGCCAGCAGTGAAGCTGCACGAGGGCGGTATGGCTACACCTTC,CASSEAARGRYGYTF
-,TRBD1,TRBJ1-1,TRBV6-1,TGTGCCAGCAGTGAAGCTTTCCGGGACAGAGACACTGAAGCTTTCTTT,CASSEAFRDRDTEAFF
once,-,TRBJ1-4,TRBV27,TGTGCCAGCAGTTTCGGCCAGGAACTGTTTTTT,CASSFGQELFF
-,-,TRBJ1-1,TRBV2,TGTGCCAGCAGGCACCGGGAACTGGGGAACACTGAAGCTTTCTTT,CASRHRELGNTEAFF
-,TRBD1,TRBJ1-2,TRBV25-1,TGTGCCAGCAGTGAAGGACAGGCCCTAGGGGGCTACACCTTC,CASSEGQALGGYTF
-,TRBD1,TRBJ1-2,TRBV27,TGTGCCAGCAGGACATTCAGGACAGGTCGGGGCTACACCTTC,CASRTFRTGRGYTF
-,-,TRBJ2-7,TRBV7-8,TGTGCCAGCAGCTTCTCTACCAGGGCCTACGAGCAGTACTTC,CASSFSTRAYEQYF
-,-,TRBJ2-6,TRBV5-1,TGCGCCAGCAGCTTGTTTGGGGGCCGAAGCTCTGGGGCCAACGTCCTGACTTTC,CASSLFGGRSSGANVLTF
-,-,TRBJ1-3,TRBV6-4,TGTGCCAGCAGACTCACTCCCATTTGGACAGCTGGGCGCTCTGGAAACACCATATATTTT,CASRLTPIWTAGRSGNTIYF
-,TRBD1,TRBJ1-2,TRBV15,TGTGCCACCAGCAGAGGGGCAACGAGACAGGGGGCGAGTGGCTACACCTTC,CATSRGATRQGASGYTF
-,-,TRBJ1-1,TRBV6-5,TGTGCCAGCAGACAAAATGGGGCGCCGAAGGCTTTCTTT,CASRQNGAPKAFF
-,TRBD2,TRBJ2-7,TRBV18,TGTGCCAGCTCACCCCGGACTAGCGGGGGATGGAGCTCCTACGAGCAGTACTTC,CASSPRTSGGWSSYEQYF